This T cell receptor beta chain was profiled in a study of siplizumab effects on memory and regulatory T cells. Study-wide results and limits: Sequences that were alloreactive and traceable to unstimulated CD4+ memory cells were significantly reduced by siplizumab. Proof of suppressive function in proliferating Tregs from siplizumab cultures was not established.

Turning to this clone: Its antigen is not identified.

Profiled with immunoSEQ multiplex PCR; TCRdb holds only in-frame clones, not every one. The sample carries 60,000 to 65,000 clones, around 80% recorded once. The CDR3 is made up of 11 amino acids. Trimming removed 6 bases from V and 10 bases from J; junction bases left unmatched: 2. Germline-derived CDR1 and CDR2 are SGHTA and FQGNSA. The receptor's source is a human donor in good health. The sequenced sample was memory CD4+ T cells sorted from blood. The chain couples TRBV7-2 to TRBJ2-1; TRBD2 aligns across 8 bases. In DNA, the CDR3 is TGTGCCAGCAGATCGGGGGGGGAGCAGTTCTTC. It specifies CASRSGGEQFF.